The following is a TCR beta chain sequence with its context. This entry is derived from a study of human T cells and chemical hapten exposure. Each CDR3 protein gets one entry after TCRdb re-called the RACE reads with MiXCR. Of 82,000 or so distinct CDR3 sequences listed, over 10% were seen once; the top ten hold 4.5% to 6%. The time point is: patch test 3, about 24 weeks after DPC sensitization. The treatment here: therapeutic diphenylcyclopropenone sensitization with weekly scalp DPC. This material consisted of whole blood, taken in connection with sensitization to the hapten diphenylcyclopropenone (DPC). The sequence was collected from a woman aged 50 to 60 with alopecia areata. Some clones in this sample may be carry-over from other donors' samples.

The CDR3 loop is CASSLGASGGYNEQFF. CDR3 DNA sequence: TGTGCCAGCAGCTTGGGTGCTAGCGGGGGATACAATGAGCAGTTCTTC. The rearrangement links TRBV5-4 to TRBJ2-1, with TRBD2 matching 10 bases. Germline V gene data show CDR1 as SGHNT and CDR2 as YYREEE (reference sequence). This CDR3 contains 16 residues. The J segment lost 4 bases and the V segment lost 0 bases, leaving 4 bases of the junction unmatched.